The next 20 T cell receptor beta chains were all read from a single sample in a study of cytomegalovirus exposure and HLA in healthy donors. The PCR ran on 60 Vbeta and 13 Jbeta primers. Sequencing was performed with immunoSEQ multiplex PCR; in TCRdb, only in-frame clones are kept and a portion is missing. The data hold under 300,000 clones, with 75% to 90% observed a single time. Sequenced: PBMCs. The receptors originated from a man aged 35 to 55 in good health and CMV-seropositive.

The gene calls are TRBV7-9 and TRBJ2-7, with 12 bases fitting TRBD2. This CDR3 contains 14 residues. V was pared by 5 bases and J by 3 bases, with 2 bases of the junction left unmatched. Germline V gives CDR1 SEHNR, CDR2 FQNEAQ (reference sequence). Written as DNA, the CDR3 is TGTGCCAGCAGCGCACTAGCGGGAGGCTACGAGCAGTACTTC. Protein product: CASSALAGGYEQYF.

Only a few counts were recorded for this clone. The chain combines TRBV6-5 with TRBJ1-1, with unresolved D. The CDR3 spans 11 residues. V was trimmed by 6 bases and J by 5 bases, leaving 7 bases between them. CDR1 is MNHEY, CDR2 SVGAGI, per germline. The DNA for the CDR3 is TGTGCCAGCAGCCGGGGAACTGAAGCTTTCTTT. Amino acid sequence: CASSRGTEAFF.

This chain connects TRBV12-5 to TRBJ1-1, with 8 bases matching TRBD1. J was trimmed by 11 bases and V by 4 bases; bases with no gene match: 15. Germline CDR1 LGHNT, CDR2 FRNRAP. This CDR3 contains 15 residues. In DNA, the CDR3 is TGTGCTAGTGGTTCTTCGACAGGGGTTTTCTTTCTCGCTTTCTTT. Translation gives CASGSSTGVFFLAFF.

In DNA, the CDR3 is TGTGCCACCAGCAGACAGGGGGCCTATAATGAAAAACTGTTTTTT. Its protein product is CATSRQGAYNEKLFF. V gene TRBV15 combines with J gene TRBJ1-4; 8 bases fit TRBD1. Germline V CDR1 and CDR2: LNHNV, YYDKDF (reference sequence). This CDR3 is 15 amino acids long. Trimming at V came to 2 bases and at J to 4 bases, leaving 3 bases not matched to a gene.

The CDR3 reads CASSHISGRAYNEQFF. For the CDR3, the DNA is TGTGCCAGCAGCCACATTAGCGGGAGAGCATACAATGAGCAGTTCTTC. The chain joins TRBV14 to TRBJ2-1; 9 bases map to TRBD2. The CDR3 length is 16 residues. Per the germline V gene, CDR1 is SGHDN and CDR2 is FVKESK. Unmatched junction bases numbered 7, after V lost 3 bases and J lost 4 bases.

This chain links TRBV28 with TRBJ2-7, with no clear D. The V end lost 3 bases, the J end lost 4 bases, and 10 bases lay between the germline ends. There are 13 residues in the CDR3. The germline gives CDR1 MDHEN, CDR2 SYDVKM. CDR3 residues: CASSFRDIYEQYF. CDR3 sequence (DNA): TGTGCCAGCAGTTTTCGTGACATTTACGAGCAGTACTTC.

The chain employs TRBV28 and TRBJ2-7, with TRBD2 identical over 8 bases. V lost 2 bases, J lost 11 bases, and 11 bases stayed unmatched. This CDR3 region has 14 residues. The V gene's germline CDR1 is MDHEN and CDR2 SYDVKM. As DNA, the CDR3 is TGTGCCAGCAGTTTAAATCCTAGCGGGCCCGGGAAGTACTTC. Protein: CASSLNPSGPGKYF.

J is TRBJ1-2 and V is TRBV29-1; possibly TRBD1 for D (6 bases). Trimming left V 6 bases short and J 6 bases short, with 14 bases between. The CDR3 totals 12 residues. The V gene's germline CDR1 is SQVTM and CDR2 ANQGSEA. For the CDR3, the DNA is TGCAGCGTCCAACGGACAGATAATGGCTACACCTTC. This encodes CSVQRTDNGYTF.

The chain has TRBV5-1 and TRBJ2-1, with 9 bases aligning to TRBD2. CDR1 and CDR2 (germline): SGHRS, YFSETQ. The CDR3 loop spans 17 amino acids. Unmatched junction bases numbered 16, after V lost 0 bases and J lost 12 bases. The CDR3 region is CASSLDVSGRLFGWQFF. CDR3 coding DNA: TGCGCCAGCAGCTTGGATGTTAGCGGGAGATTGTTTGGGTGGCAGTTCTTC.

The J gene is TRBJ2-7, the V gene TRBV6-5; the D is unclear. Germline values: CDR1 MNHEY, CDR2 SVGAGI. V was trimmed by 3 bases and J by 5 bases, leaving 5 bases between them. The CDR3 runs to 11 residues. The CDR3 DNA sequence: TGTGCCAGCAGTTATGAGAACGAGCAGTACTTC. Encoded protein: CASSYENEQYF.

This clone was counted a single time. The V gene is TRBV4-2, the J gene TRBJ2-2; TRBD2 might be the D (6 bases). The CDR3 is 16 amino acids. Germline V lookup: CDR1 LGHNA, CDR2 YNFKEQ. V shed 0 bases and J shed 1 base, with 9 bases lying between them. The DNA of the CDR3 is TGTGCCAGCAGCCAAGATAGGAGGGTGAACACCGGGGAGCTGTTTTTT. This encodes CASSQDRRVNTGELFF.

This clone was counted only a few times. The V gene is TRBV5-1, the J gene TRBJ2-1; 14 bases fit TRBD2. V shed 4 bases and J 9 bases; nucleotides not matched to a gene: 3. The CDR3 has 14 amino acids. Looked up from germline, CDR1 is SGHRS and CDR2 is YFSETQ. For the CDR3, the DNA is TGCGCCAGCAGCCCGGGACTAGCGGGAGTTGAGCAGTTCTTC. It yields the protein CASSPGLAGVEQFF.

This clone was seen a few times. The genes are TRBV6-6 and TRBJ2-2, with D tentatively TRBD1 (6 bases). Germline V gene data show CDR1 as MNHNY and CDR2 as SVGAGI (reference sequence). The V gene lost 4 bases and the J gene lost 6 bases, with 18 bases spanning the gap. The CDR3 totals 16 residues. CDR3 amino acids: CASSFTRFGQPGELFF. CDR3 DNA sequence: TGTGCCAGCAGTTTCACTCGGTTCGGACAGCCCGGGGAGCTGTTTTTT.

This clone was counted only a few times. This rearrangement joins TRBV6-1 to TRBJ2-7, with 10 bases aligning to TRBD1. V shed 11 bases and J 4 bases; nucleotides not matched to a gene: 8. This CDR3 has 13 residues. The germline gives CDR1 MNHNS, CDR2 SASEGT. The CDR3 region has the DNA TGTGCCGTACAGGACAGGGGGAGATACGAGCAGTACTTC. Protein: CAVQDRGRYEQYF.

J is TRBJ2-7 and V is TRBV29-1; TRBD1 might be the D (6 bases). CDR1 and CDR2 (germline): SQVTM, ANQGSEA. V was trimmed by 3 bases and J by 7 bases, leaving 16 bases between them. The CDR3 runs 13 residues. CDR3 nucleotides: TGCAGCGTTGACTTACAGGGAACCGGAGAGCAGTACTTC. It translates to CSVDLQGTGEQYF.

The chain has TRBV29-1 and TRBJ2-5; unclear D gene. The better agreement between TRBJ2-7 and the DNA end casts doubt on the J call. The CDR3 is made up of 12 amino acids. CDR1 is SQVTM and CDR2 is ANQGSEA in the germline V gene. CDR3 residues: CSVGGRSYEQYF. CDR3 DNA sequence: TGCAGCGTTGGAGGCAGATCCTACGAGCAGTACTTC.

The genes are TRBV6-5 and TRBJ2-1, with D hard to call. The V gene lost 4 bases and the J gene lost 9 bases, with 10 bases spanning the gap. The germline CDR1 and CDR2 sequences are MNHEY and SVGAGI. The CDR3 is made up of 12 amino acids. CDR3: CASSSTRVEQFF. CDR3 in DNA: TGTGCCAGCAGTTCAACTCGGGTTGAGCAGTTCTTC.

The gene calls are TRBV4-1 and TRBJ2-7; 8 nucleotides align to TRBD2. CDR3 size: 15 residues. Unmatched junction bases numbered 8, after V lost 1 base and J lost 6 bases. The germline V gene encodes CDR1 MGHRA and CDR2 YSYEKL. CDR3 in DNA: TGCGCCAGCAGCCAAGGACCGGGACTAGTAGGCGAGCAGTACTTC. Its protein is CASSQGPGLVGEQYF.

The chain is built from TRBV28 and TRBJ2-5; D possibly corresponds to TRBD1 (6 bases). The length of the CDR3 is 19 residues. Germline CDR1 reads MDHEN; CDR2 reads SYDVKM. Deletions cut 7 bases from V and 4 bases from J, with 31 bases between. The CDR3 loop reads CASTHPPQGEGLMGETQYF. In DNA form, the CDR3 reads TGTGCCAGCACCCACCCCCCACAGGGAGAGGGTCTAATGGGAGAGACCCAGTACTTC.

V gene TRBV2 combines with J gene TRBJ1-1; 8 nucleotides align to TRBD1. Germline V gene sequence: CDR1 SNHLY, CDR2 FYNNEI. The CDR3 is 15 amino acids. J lost 0 bases, V lost 8 bases, and 8 bases had no gene match. The CDR3 region has the DNA TGTGCCAGCCTTAGACAGGGGAGGTTGAACACTGAAGCTTTCTTT. This codes for CASLRQGRLNTEAFF.